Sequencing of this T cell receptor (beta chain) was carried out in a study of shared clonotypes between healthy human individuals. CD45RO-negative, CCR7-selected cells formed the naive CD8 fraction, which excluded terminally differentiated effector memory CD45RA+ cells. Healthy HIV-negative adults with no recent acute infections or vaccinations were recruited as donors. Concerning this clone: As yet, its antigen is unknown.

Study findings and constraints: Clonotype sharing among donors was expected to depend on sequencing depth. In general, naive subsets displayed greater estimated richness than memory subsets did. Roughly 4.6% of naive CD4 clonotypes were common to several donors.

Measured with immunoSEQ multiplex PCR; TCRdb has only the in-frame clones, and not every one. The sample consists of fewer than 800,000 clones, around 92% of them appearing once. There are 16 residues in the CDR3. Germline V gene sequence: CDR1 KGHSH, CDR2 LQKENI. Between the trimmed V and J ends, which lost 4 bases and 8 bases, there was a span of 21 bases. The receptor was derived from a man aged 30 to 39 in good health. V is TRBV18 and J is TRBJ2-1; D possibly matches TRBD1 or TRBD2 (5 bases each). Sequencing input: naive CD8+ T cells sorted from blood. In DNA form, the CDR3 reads TGTGCCAGCTCACACCGGGACCGGTCGAGTTTCGATGAGCAGTTCTTC. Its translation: CASSHRDRSSFDEQFF.